This T cell receptor (beta chain) was identified during a study of monozygotic twins with inflammatory bowel disease. Study-level findings and limits: It was observed that concordant and discordant twins did not differ in repertoire similarity, possibly given limited power.

A remark on this clonotype: Its specificity is not known.

Donors each gave 2.5 ml of blood. One entry per CDR3 protein, without DNA, is what TCRdb gives after re-calling the 5' RACE reads. This sample lists just over 300,000 distinct CDR3 sequences; its ten largest clones have 5.5% to 6.5%. Germline V lookup: CDR1 SEHNR, CDR2 FQNEAQ (reference sequence). This CDR3 spans 15 amino acids. V gene TRBV7-9 combines with J gene TRBJ2-5. The source is a human donor with ulcerative colitis or Crohn's disease, or a healthy co-twin of an affected twin (not recorded which). The sequencing input was blood. The CDR3 is CASSLAQGGRETQYF.